This T cell receptor beta chain was obtained from a study of blood T cell repertoires in COVID-19. Turning to the study itself: Some COVID-19 samples were acute and others convalescent; all came from the United States, Italy and Spain. From T cells, B-cell-depleted T cells, or PBMCs came the material, which was cDNA or gDNA.

Per the authors' pipeline: Estimates of nucleated cell counts were drawn from the amplification of reference gene primers. Generated by immunoSEQ multiplex PCR, the TCRdb table keeps only in-frame clones and is missing some. V and J calls and clone size come straight from that table; D and trimming were deduced from the DNA. The table shows approximately 130,000 clones, with 70% to 90% occurring only once. The sequenced sample consisted of peripheral blood. The origin of this receptor is a human donor in a cohort sampled during active COVID-19.

This CDR3 is CASSQGQGRETQYF. DNA for the CDR3: TGCGCCAGCAGCCAAGGACAGGGGAGAGAGACCCAGTACTTC. The rearrangement links TRBV4-1 to TRBJ2-5; 8 bases align to TRBD1. V lost 1 base, J lost 4 bases, and 2 bases stayed unmatched. Looked up from germline, CDR1 is MGHRA and CDR2 is YSYEKL. This CDR3 has 14 residues.